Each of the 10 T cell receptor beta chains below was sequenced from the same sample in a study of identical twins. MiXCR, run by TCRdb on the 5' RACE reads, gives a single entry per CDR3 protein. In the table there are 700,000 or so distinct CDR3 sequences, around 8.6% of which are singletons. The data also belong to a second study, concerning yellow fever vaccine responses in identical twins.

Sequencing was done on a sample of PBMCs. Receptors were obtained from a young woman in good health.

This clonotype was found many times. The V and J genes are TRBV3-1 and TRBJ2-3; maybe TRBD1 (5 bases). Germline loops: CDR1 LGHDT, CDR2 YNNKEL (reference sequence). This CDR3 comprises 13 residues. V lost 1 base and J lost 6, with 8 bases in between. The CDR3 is CASSQGQGDTQYF. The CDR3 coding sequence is TGTGCCAGCAGCCAAGGGCAGGGCGATACGCAGTATTTT.

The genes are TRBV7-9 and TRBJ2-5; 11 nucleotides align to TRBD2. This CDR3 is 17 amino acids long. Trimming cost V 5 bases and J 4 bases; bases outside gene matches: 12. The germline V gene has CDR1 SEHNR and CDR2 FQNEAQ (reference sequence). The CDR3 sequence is CASSRFLAGGLGETQYF. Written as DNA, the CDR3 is TGTGCCAGCAGCCGTTTCCTAGCGGGGGGTTTGGGAGAGACCCAGTACTTC.

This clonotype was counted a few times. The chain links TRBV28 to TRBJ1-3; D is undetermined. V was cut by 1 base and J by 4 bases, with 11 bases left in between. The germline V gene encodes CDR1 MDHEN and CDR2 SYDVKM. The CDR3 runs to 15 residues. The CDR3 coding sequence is TGTGCCAGCAGTTTATCAGGCTTGAAAGGAAACACCATATATTTT. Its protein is CASSLSGLKGNTIYF.

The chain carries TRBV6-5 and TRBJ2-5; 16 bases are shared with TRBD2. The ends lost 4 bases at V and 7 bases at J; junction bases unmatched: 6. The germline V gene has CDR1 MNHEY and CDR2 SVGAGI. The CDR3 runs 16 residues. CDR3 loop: CASSSGTSGGAGTQYF. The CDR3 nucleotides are TGTGCCAGCAGTTCCGGGACTAGCGGGGGGGCCGGGACCCAGTACTTC.

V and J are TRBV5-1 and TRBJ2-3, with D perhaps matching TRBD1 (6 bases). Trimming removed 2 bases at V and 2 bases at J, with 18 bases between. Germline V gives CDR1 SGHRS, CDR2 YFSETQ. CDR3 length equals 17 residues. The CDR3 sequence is CASSLQGLEPPTDTQYF. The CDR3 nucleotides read TGCGCCAGCAGCTTACAGGGTTTGGAACCTCCCACAGATACGCAGTATTTT.

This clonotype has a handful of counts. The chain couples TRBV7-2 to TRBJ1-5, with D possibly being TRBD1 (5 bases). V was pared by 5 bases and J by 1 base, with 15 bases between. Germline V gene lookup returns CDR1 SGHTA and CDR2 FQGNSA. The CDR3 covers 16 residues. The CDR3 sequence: CASSPPGVRSNQPQHF. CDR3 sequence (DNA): TGTGCCAGCAGCCCCCCGGGGGTAAGGAGCAATCAGCCCCAGCATTTT.

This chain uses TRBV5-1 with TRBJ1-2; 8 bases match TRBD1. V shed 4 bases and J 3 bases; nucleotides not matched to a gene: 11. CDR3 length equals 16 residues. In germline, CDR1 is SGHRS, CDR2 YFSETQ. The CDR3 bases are TGCGCCAGCAGCGCACGGACAGGGCGACGGCACTATGGCTACACCTTC. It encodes CASSARTGRRHYGYTF.

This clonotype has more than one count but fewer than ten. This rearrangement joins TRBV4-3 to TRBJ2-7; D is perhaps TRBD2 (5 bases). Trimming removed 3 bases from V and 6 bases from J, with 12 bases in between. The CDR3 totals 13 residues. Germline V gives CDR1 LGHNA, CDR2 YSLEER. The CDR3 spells CASSHYRGREQYF. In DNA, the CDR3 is TGCGCCAGCAGCCACTACCGAGGGCGCGAGCAGTACTTC.

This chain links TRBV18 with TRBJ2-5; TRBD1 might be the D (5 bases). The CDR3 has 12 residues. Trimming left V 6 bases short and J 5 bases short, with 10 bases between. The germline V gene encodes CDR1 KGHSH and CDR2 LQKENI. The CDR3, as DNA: TGTGCCAGCTCCAACAGGTTGGAGACCCAGTACTTC. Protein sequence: CASSNRLETQYF.

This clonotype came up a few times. CDR3 loop: CSAREALTGAGKYEQYF. In DNA, the CDR3 is TGCAGTGCTAGAGAGGCCCTAACGGGAGCCGGAAAATACGAGCAGTACTTC. The chain links TRBV20-1 to TRBJ2-7; D perhaps matches TRBD2 (6 bases). The germline gives CDR1 DFQATT, CDR2 SNEGSKA (reference sequence). Deletions cut 0 bases from V and 4 bases from J, with 22 bases between. The CDR3 runs 17 residues.